The 29 T cell receptor beta chains presented below share a single source sample, sequenced in a study of cytomegalovirus exposure and HLA in healthy donors (dated by TCRdb to the late 2010s). The library was made by the immunoSEQ multiplex PCR assay. The multiplex PCR relied on a mix of 60 forward primers for TCR Vbeta segments and 13 reverse primers for TCR Jbeta segments. TCRdb obtained this table from immuneACCESS and retained in-frame rearrangements with V and J assigned. These tables miss some clones; where compared with another copy, unresolved V genes account for less than half of the shortfall, and the remainder is unexplained. The sample table contains approximately 150,000 clones; only one count was recorded for around 80% of them. The leading ten clones occupy about 5.6% of the sample. The sample comprised PBMCs. These receptors were taken from a man between 25 and 39 years old in good health and CMV-seropositive.

This clone has just one count. J is TRBJ2-1 and V is TRBV27; 12 nucleotides agree with TRBD2. There are 18 residues in the CDR3. V gave up 6 bases and J gave up 0 bases; unmatched junction bases: 9. Germline V gene sequence: CDR1 MNHEY, CDR2 SMNVEV (reference sequence). The CDR3 nucleotides are TGTGCCAGCAGACCTAGCGGGAGGGCCTCGAACTCCTACAATGAGCAGTTCTTC. Translation: CASRPSGRASNSYNEQFF.

Worth noting for this clone: Its ends do not fully match the called genes, so a read error is possible. The chain recombines TRBV9 with TRBJ2-5; 11 bases are shared with TRBD2. Germline CDR1 is SGDLS and CDR2 is YYNGEE. CDR3 length equals 15 residues. The CDR3 DNA follows: TGTGCCAGCAGCCCCCGGCTAGCGGGGGGAGAGTCCCAGTACTTC. Its translation is CASSPRLAGGESQYF.

Worth noting for this clone: The germline gene is not matched at one end of the junction; a read error may be the cause. Other DNA sequences in the sample encode the same CDR3. The chain employs TRBV9 and TRBJ1-6; 7 bases fit TRBD1. In germline, CDR1 is SGDLS, CDR2 YYNGEE. This CDR3 is 15 amino acids long. CDR3: CASSVGDSANSPLHF. The CDR3, as DNA: TGCGCCAGCAGCGTAGGGGACAGCGCTAATTCACCCCTCCACTTT.

The rearrangement uses TRBV4-1 and TRBJ2-1; the match to TRBD2 covers 12 bases. V was clipped by 0 bases and J by 6 bases; unmatched bases: 15. The CDR3 contains 20 residues. Germline CDR1 is MGHRA and CDR2 is YSYEKL. The DNA of the CDR3 is TGCGCCAGCAGCCAAGACGCACTAGCGGGGGGCAGTGTGAGGAGCAATGAGCAGTTCTTC. This sequence encodes CASSQDALAGGSVRSNEQFF.

The chain links TRBV11-2 to TRBJ2-5; the D is unclear. The germline gives CDR1 SGHAT, CDR2 FQNNGV. Trimming stripped 4 bases from V and 4 bases from J, with 10 bases between. This CDR3 has 13 amino acids. CDR3 nucleotides: TGTGCCAGCAGCTCCCTGCCGGGAGAGACCCAGTACTTC. This codes for CASSSLPGETQYF. Together with reference TRBV11-2 and TRBJ2-5, the CDR3 gives the full variable domain: EAGVAQSPRYKIIEKRQSVAFWCNPISGHATLYWYQQILGQGPKLLIQFQNNGVVDDSQLPKDRFSAERLKGVDSTLKIQPAKLEDSAVYLCASSSLPGETQYFGPGTRLLVL.

The chain couples TRBV7-9 to TRBJ1-4, with D unresolved. Trimming took off 4 bases at V and 4 bases at J, with 16 bases between the two ends. Germline V gene sequence: CDR1 SEHNR, CDR2 FQNEAQ (reference sequence). The CDR3 covers 16 residues. In nucleotides, the CDR3 is TGTGCCAGCAGCTCCTGGATCGGGATCCATAATGAAAAACTGTTTTTT. Its translation: CASSSWIGIHNEKLFF. The entire variable domain, with the rest obtained from reference TRBV7-9 and TRBJ1-4, is as follows: DTGVSQNPRHKITKRGQNVTFRCDPISEHNRLYWYRQTLGQGPEFLTYFQNEAQLEKSRLLSDRFSAERPKGSFSTLEIQRTEQGDSAMYLCASSSWIGIHNEKLFFGSGTQLSVL.

V is TRBV30 and J is TRBJ2-1; 12 bases are a match to TRBD2. The V gene's germline CDR1 is GTSNPN and CDR2 SVGIG (reference sequence). The CDR3 consists of 16 residues. With V trimmed by 3 bases and J by 5 bases, 8 bases remained unmatched. CDR3 in amino acids: CAWSQTSGGPHNEQFF. DNA for the CDR3: TGTGCCTGGAGCCAAACTAGCGGGGGGCCTCACAATGAGCAGTTCTTC.

With respect to this clone: Additional DNA sequences in this sample encode the identical CDR3. The chain carries TRBV27 and TRBJ2-7; D may be TRBD2 (6 bases). The CDR3 extends over 13 amino acids. Trimming removed 2 bases at V and 1 base at J, with 6 bases between. Germline CDR1 MNHEY, CDR2 SMNVEV (reference sequence). In nucleotides, the CDR3 is TGTGCCAGCAGTTTACGGGGGTCCTACGAGCAGTACTTC. Amino acid sequence: CASSLRGSYEQYF.

The chain uses TRBV9 and TRBJ2-5; possible D gene TRBD2, 5 bases. This CDR3 is 14 amino acids long. V lost 4 bases, J lost 2 bases, and 12 bases lay in between. The germline CDR1 and CDR2 sequences are SGDLS and YYNGEE. As DNA, the CDR3 is TGTGCCAGCAGCCGGGGAACAGCACAAGAGACCCAGTACTTC. This encodes CASSRGTAQETQYF.

Note on this clone: In the same sample, other DNA sequences code for this CDR3. This chain links TRBV28 with TRBJ2-7; tentatively, D is TRBD2 (6 bases). CDR3 length: 12 residues. From germline, CDR1 is MDHEN and CDR2 SYDVKM. V shed 3 bases and J shed 3 bases, with 6 bases lying between them. This CDR3 reads CASSLRGYEQYF. DNA of the CDR3: TGTGCCAGCAGTTTGCGGGGCTACGAGCAGTACTTC.

This sequence joins TRBV29-1 and TRBJ2-1; D unclear. V was pared by 6 bases and J by 7 bases, with 22 bases between. Germline V gene lookup returns CDR1 SQVTM and CDR2 ANQGSEA. There are 15 residues in the CDR3. DNA of the CDR3: TGCAGCGTCGGGTTAGACGGAACCTACGAAAATGAGCAGTTCTTC. Amino acids: CSVGLDGTYENEQFF.

The V gene is TRBV7-2, the J gene TRBJ1-3; 9 positions match TRBD1. This CDR3 contains 15 residues. Germline lookup yields CDR1 SGHTA and CDR2 FQGNSA. Trimming cost V 3 bases and J 3 bases; bases outside gene matches: 3. The CDR3 DNA is TGTGCCAGCAGCTTCGGACAGGGGCATGGAAACACCATATATTTT. It codes for CASSFGQGHGNTIYF.

The J gene is TRBJ1-2, the V gene TRBV5-4, with unresolved D. The germline gives CDR1 SGHNT, CDR2 YYREEE (reference sequence). Between the trimmed V and J ends, which lost 0 bases and 7 bases, there was a span of 10 bases. The CDR3 extends over 13 amino acids. CDR3 in DNA: TGTGCCAGCAGCTTGGCCGGCCCTAGTGGCTACACCTTC. Amino acids: CASSLAGPSGYTF.

The chain links TRBV29-1 to TRBJ2-1; 10 bases match TRBD1. The V gene end was trimmed by 1 base and the J gene end by 6 bases; junction bases not matched to a gene: 3. The CDR3 has 14 residues. Germline loops: CDR1 SQVTM, CDR2 ANQGSEA. This CDR3 reads CSVEGGTGANEQFF. Here the CDR3 DNA reads TGCAGCGTTGAAGGGGGGACAGGGGCCAATGAGCAGTTCTTC.

The rearrangement links TRBV6-5 to TRBJ1-3; D not resolved. This CDR3 is built from 15 residues. Germline values: CDR1 MNHEY, CDR2 SVGAGI. V lost 5 bases to trimming and J lost 0 bases, with 11 bases between them. CDR3 region: CASSIHPGSGNTIYF. The CDR3 DNA sequence: TGTGCCAGCAGTATCCACCCCGGCTCTGGAAACACCATATATTTT.

The chain links TRBV6-1 to TRBJ1-1; D is undetermined. Germline V lookup: CDR1 MNHNS, CDR2 SASEGT. Trimming pared 6 bases from V and 1 base from J, leaving 6 bases between. This CDR3 is 12 amino acids long. The CDR3 sequence: CASSRPNTEAFF. In DNA form, the CDR3 reads TGTGCCAGCAGCCGTCCGAACACTGAAGCTTTCTTT.

Concerning this clone: This specimen includes other DNA sequences encoding the same CDR3. The chain is built from TRBV4-1 and TRBJ1-2; possible D gene TRBD1, 5 bases. Trimming left V 3 bases short and J 4 bases short, with 9 bases between. CDR1 is MGHRA and CDR2 is YSYEKL in the germline V gene. The CDR3 contains 13 residues. This CDR3 is CASSQLGLYGYTF. The CDR3 DNA is TGCGCCAGCAGCCAGTTGGGACTCTATGGCTACACCTTC.

The rearrangement joins TRBV7-2 to TRBJ2-1; 9 bases align to TRBD2. After removal of 1 base from V and 4 bases from J, the junction contained 5 bases not matched to a gene. From germline, CDR1 is SGHTA and CDR2 FQGNSA. There are 16 residues in the CDR3. The CDR3 DNA sequence: TGTGCCAGCAGCTTAGTGAGCGGGGGGCTTTACAATGAGCAGTTCTTC. It encodes CASSLVSGGLYNEQFF.

This chain uses TRBV11-2 with TRBJ1-3, with 10 bases identical to TRBD1. J lost 0 bases, V lost 2 bases, and 7 bases had no gene match. The germline gives CDR1 SGHAT, CDR2 FQNNGV. The CDR3 spans 18 residues. The CDR3 coding sequence is TGTGCCAGCAGCTTATCCGTGACAGGGGGCCTCTCTGGAAACACCATATATTTT. It specifies CASSLSVTGGLSGNTIYF.

The chain links TRBV7-2 to TRBJ1-1; TRBD1 is a possible D gene (6 bases). The germline CDR1 and CDR2 sequences are SGHTA and FQGNSA. This CDR3 contains 15 residues. Deletions cut 0 bases from V and 4 bases from J, with 12 bases between. The CDR3: CASSLALTGSTEAFF. Here the CDR3 DNA reads TGTGCCAGCAGCTTAGCGCTAACAGGGAGCACTGAAGCTTTCTTT.

V and J are TRBV7-2 and TRBJ1-2; D is unclear. Germline V lookup: CDR1 SGHTA, CDR2 FQGNSA. This CDR3 is 14 amino acids long. Trimming took off 5 bases at V and 4 bases at J, with 14 bases between the two ends. CDR3 sequence (DNA): TGTGCCAGCAGCGATCGGAGCAGACTCTATGGCTACACCTTC. This codes for CASSDRSRLYGYTF.

About this clone itself: The junction departs from the called germline gene at one end, perhaps through a read error. The rearrangement links TRBV5-5 to TRBJ1-3, with 9 bases lining up with TRBD1. Germline loops: CDR1 SGHKS, CDR2 YYEKEE (reference sequence). The CDR3 is 18 residues long. In nucleotides, the CDR3 is TGCGCCAGCAGCCAAGATGTCCACAGGGGGCATTTCGGTAACACCATATATTTT. Encoded protein: CASSQDVHRGHFGNTIYF.

The chain recombines TRBV11-2 with TRBJ2-2; tentative D call: TRBD2 (5 bases). Deletions cut 3 bases from V and 5 bases from J, with 10 bases between. Germline loops: CDR1 SGHAT, CDR2 FQNNGV. This CDR3 comprises 14 residues. CDR3: CASSFSSGTGELFF. In nucleotides, the CDR3 is TGTGCCAGCAGCTTTTCGTCGGGGACCGGGGAGCTGTTTTTT.

The chain joins TRBV7-9 to TRBJ1-4; 8 positions match TRBD1. CDR1 and CDR2 from the germline V gene are SEHNR and FQNEAQ (reference sequence). The V gene end was trimmed by 3 bases and the J gene end by 3 bases; junction bases not matched to a gene: 3. The CDR3 covers 15 residues. The CDR3 DNA is TGTGCCAGCAGCTTTCGACAGGGGTCTAATGAAAAACTGTTTTTT. Translating gives CASSFRQGSNEKLFF.

This clone was found a few times. The gene calls are TRBV27 and TRBJ2-7; 11 nucleotides agree with TRBD1. Germline CDR1 MNHEY, CDR2 SMNVEV (reference sequence). Trimming cost V 6 bases and J 1 base; bases outside gene matches: 5. The CDR3 totals 15 residues. The CDR3 DNA reads as TGTGCCAGCAGACAGGACAGGGGGCTTTCCTACGAGCAGTACTTC. Its protein is CASRQDRGLSYEQYF.

The chain couples TRBV6-5 to TRBJ1-1, with D possibly being TRBD1 (6 bases). V was shortened by 0 bases and J by 11 bases, with 19 bases between the two germline ends. In germline, CDR1 is MNHEY, CDR2 SVGAGI. This CDR3 is 15 amino acids long. CDR3 loop: CASSYSTRGALMAFF. The CDR3 DNA reads as TGTGCCAGCAGTTACTCGACACGGGGGGCTTTGATGGCTTTCTTT.

The chain combines TRBV29-1 with TRBJ2-1; perhaps TRBD2 as D (6 bases). The CDR3 length is 16 residues. Looked up from germline, CDR1 is SQVTM and CDR2 is ANQGSEA. V gave up 0 bases and J gave up 4 bases, with 16 bases separating them. Here the CDR3 reads CSVEDLTRGRYNEQFF. DNA of the CDR3: TGCAGCGTTGAAGACCTGACTAGGGGAAGGTACAATGAGCAGTTCTTC.

The rearrangement joins TRBV28 to TRBJ2-6, with a tentative D call TRBD1 (6 bases). V lost 4 bases to trimming and J lost 4 bases, with 17 bases between them. The CDR3 runs 17 residues. The V gene's germline CDR1 is MDHEN and CDR2 SYDVKM. The DNA for the CDR3 is TGTGCCAGCAGTTCCCATAACAGGGTTTCGGGGGCCAACGTCCTGACTTTC. It yields the protein CASSSHNRVSGANVLTF.

The chain is built from TRBV7-9 and TRBJ2-1, with 9 bases identical to TRBD2. The V gene end was trimmed by 2 bases and the J gene end by 7 bases; junction bases not matched to a gene: 6. The CDR3 contains 15 residues. CDR1 and CDR2 (germline): SEHNR, FQNEAQ (reference sequence). The CDR3 nucleotides are TGTGCCAGCAGCTTATTGCGGGGGGGTCTTAATGAGCAGTTCTTC. Protein sequence: CASSLLRGGLNEQFF. Full variable domain (rest looked up from reference TRBV7-9 and TRBJ2-1): DTGVSQNPRHKITKRGQNVTFRCDPISEHNRLYWYRQTLGQGPEFLTYFQNEAQLEKSRLLSDRFSAERPKGSFSTLEIQRTEQGDSAMYLCASSLLRGGLNEQFFGPGTRLTVL.